This T cell receptor beta chain is drawn from a study of T cell changes during pregnancy in multiple sclerosis. Only in-frame clones appear in the TCRdb table, and some are missing; sequencing was by immunoSEQ multiplex PCR. The data hold around 70,000 clones, with roughly 92% observed a single time. V was shortened by 5 bases and J by 3 bases, with 10 bases between the two germline ends. CDR1 and CDR2 from the germline V gene are MNHEY and SMNVEV (reference sequence). CDR3 length: 13 residues. This sequence originates from a female donor in good health, enrolled as a control in a pregnancy study. This specimen consisted of peripheral blood, obtained after pregnancy. V is TRBV27 and J is TRBJ1-2; possibly TRBD1 for D (5 bases). The CDR3 is CASSPQGDYGYTF. CDR3 DNA: TGTGCCAGCAGTCCGCAGGGTGACTATGGCTACACCTTC.